A selection of T cell receptor beta chains follows, all from one sample in a study of response to subunit inactivated influenza vaccine. TCRdb reprocessed the RT-PCR reads via MiXCR and lists one record per CDR3 protein. The sample has 550,000 to 800,000 distinct CDR3 sequences, over 11% seen once. The source material was PBMCs from blood, sampled approximately 15 days before vaccination. The receptors derive from a man in his fifties who received an inactivated influenza vaccine. Both conserved end residues are part of each CDR3. The order of the fields is J gene, D gene, V gene, clone size, CDR3 DNA, CDR3 protein. A D gene is named only where the DNA matches it firmly. Clone size is not always given. Where it is, it says once, few, many or a class for expanded clones.

TRBJ1-2 | - | TRBV20-1 | many | TGCAGTGCTAGAGGTGGGACCGGAGGGGGCTACACCTTC | CSARGGTGGGYTF
TRBJ2-3 | TRBD1 | TRBV5-4 | - | TGTGCCAGCAGCTGGACAGGGGGGATCACAGATACGCAGTATTTT | CASSWTGGITDTQYF
TRBJ2-7 | TRBD2 | TRBV20-1 | few | TGCAGTGCTGAATACCGATCAGGGACTAGCGAGCAGTACTTC | CSAEYRSGTSEQYF
TRBJ2-6 | TRBD1 | TRBV10-3 | - | TGTGCCATCAGTGGACCGGGACAGGGTCGAGGCTCTGGGGCCAACGTCCTGACTTTC | CAISGPGQGRGSGANVLTF
TRBJ2-7 | - | TRBV12-3/TRBV12-4 | many | TGTGCCAGCAGCCCCGCCCAGCAAGCCGGAGAGCAGTACTTC | CASSPAQQAGEQYF
TRBJ2-1 | - | TRBV5-5 | many | TGTGCCAGCAGCCGGACGGAATACAATGAGCAGTTCTTC | CASSRTEYNEQFF
TRBJ2-3 | - | TRBV6-1 | few | TGTGCCAGCAGACGTTCGACTACCACAGATACGCAGTATTTT | CASRRSTTTDTQYF
TRBJ2-3 | TRBD2 | TRBV12-3/TRBV12-4 | - | TGTGCCAGCAGACCCGTAGTAGCGGGAGAGAGCACAGATACGCAGTATTTT | CASRPVVAGESTDTQYF
TRBJ2-1 | - | TRBV7-9 | - | TGTGCCAGCAGCTTAGCTAGCTACGGCAATGAGCAGTTCTTC | CASSLASYGNEQFF
TRBJ2-3 | - | TRBV9 | - | TGTGCCAGCAGCGTAGGGGAGAAGAGTACGCAGTATTTT | CASSVGEKSTQYF
TRBJ2-5 | - | TRBV7-9 | - | TGTGCCAGCATCCCAGCAGAGACCCAGTACTTC | CASIPAETQYF
TRBJ1-5 | - | TRBV5-5 | many | TGTGCCAGCAGCTTGGACCCGGCGCCTGATCAGCCCCAGCATTTT | CASSLDPAPDQPQHF
TRBJ2-5 | TRBD2 | TRBV11-2 | many | TGTGCCACCGGGACTAGCGGGGGGTCCCAAGAGACCCAGTACTTC | CATGTSGGSQETQYF
TRBJ1-2 | - | TRBV19 | few | TGTGCCAGTAGTAGAATGAGAGAACCACGAGCTAACTATGGCTACACCTTC | CASSRMREPRANYGYTF
TRBJ1-4 | - | TRBV12-3/TRBV12-4 | few | TGTGCCAGCAGTTCCCACAGCGCTCCAAATGAAAAACTGTTTTTT | CASSSHSAPNEKLFF
TRBJ2-3 | TRBD1 | TRBV28 | few | TGTGCCAGCAGTTTATCGGGACAGGGTAGCACAGATCAGTATTTT | CASSLSGQGSTDQYF
TRBJ1-3 | - | TRBV6-5 | few | TGTGCCAGCAGTTACTCTTTAACCTCGGGATCCGGAAACACCATATATTTT | CASSYSLTSGSGNTIYF
TRBJ2-1 | - | TRBV29-1 | few | TGCAGCGTTGCAGGGACAAGCTCCTACAATGAGCAGTTCTTC | CSVAGTSSYNEQFF
TRBJ2-2 | TRBD1 | TRBV27 | - | TGTGCCAGCCAGACGCAGGGGGCGTCAGGGGAGCTGTTTTTT | CASQTQGASGELFF
TRBJ2-7 | TRBD1 | TRBV20-1 | - | TGCAGGACCTCTCGACAGGGGGCCTACGAGCAGTACTTC | CRTSRQGAYEQYF